The 25 T cell receptor beta chains below come from one sample, sequenced in a study of early T cells in non-severe SARS-CoV-2 infection (dated by TCRdb to the early 2020s). Preparation of the library involved 5' RACE. TCRdb shows the sequencer as NextSeq 500. TCRdb redid the processing of the public reads, applying fastp at Q25 and MiXCR, and retained in-frame beta chains. Each CDR3 protein gets just one entry, which takes the most common genes and DNA from the rows behind it. For this sample there are tens of thousands of distinct CDR3 sequences; about 6.1% appear just once. The biggest ten clones account for roughly 5.2% of the sample. Sequencing was done on a sample of whole blood. These receptors all stem from an adult who was a healthcare worker with PCR-confirmed SARS-CoV-2 infection or an uninfected control (not recorded which).

This clonotype rates as medium-sized (0.01 to 0.1%). The V call is TRBV7-2, the J call TRBJ2-5, with unresolved D. The germline gives CDR1 SGHTA, CDR2 FQGNSA. There are 13 residues in the CDR3. V was trimmed by 3 bases and J by 5 bases, leaving 10 bases between them. The CDR3 region is CASSFRITETQYF. In nucleotides, the CDR3 is TGTGCCAGCAGCTTTAGGATAACGGAGACCCAGTACTTC. Full variable domain (remainder filled in from reference TRBV7-2 and TRBJ2-5): GAGVSQSPSNKVTEKGKDVELRCDPISGHTALYWYRQSLGQGLEFLIYFQGNSAPDKSGLPSDRFSAERTGGSVSTLTIQRTQQEDSAVYLCASSFRITETQYFGPGTRLLVL.

This clonotype was picked up a small number of times. This could be a read error, since a much larger clone is one nucleotide away. This rearrangement joins TRBV2 to TRBJ2-3, with 9 bases identical to TRBD2. The length of the CDR3 is 15 residues. With V trimmed by 7 bases and J by 7 bases, 12 bases remained unmatched. The V gene's germline CDR1 is SNHLY and CDR2 FYNNEI. Here the CDR3 DNA reads TGTGCCAGCAACCCCGGGACTAGCAGCGATAATACGCAGTATTTT. Protein: CASNPGTSSDNTQYF.

There are many counts of this clonotype. The chain joins TRBV5-1 to TRBJ2-7; D possibly corresponds to TRBD1 (6 bases). This CDR3 region has 15 residues. Germline assignment: CDR1 SGHRS and CDR2 YFSETQ. V shed 1 base and J shed 5 bases, with 16 bases lying between them. Here the CDR3 DNA reads TGCGCCAGCAGCTTGATACAGGGAGAATTCGACGAGCAGTACTTC. It yields the protein CASSLIQGEFDEQYF. Complete variable domain (other parts from reference TRBV5-1 and TRBJ2-7): KAGVTQTPRYLIKTRGQQVTLSCSPISGHRSVSWYQQTPGQGLQFLFEYFSETQRNKGNFPGRFSGRQFSNSRSEMNVSTLELGDSALYLCASSLIQGEFDEQYFGPGTRLTVT.

This clonotype has a count of ten or more. The chain carries TRBV2 and TRBJ2-3, with 7 bases identical to TRBD2. In germline, CDR1 is SNHLY, CDR2 FYNNEI. V lost 4 bases and J lost 5; bases outside the gene matches: 9. This CDR3 spans 15 amino acids. CDR3 nucleotides: TGTGCCAGCAGTGTGGCTAGCGGAGGCGGAGATACGCAGTATTTT. Translated, it gives CASSVASGGGDTQYF. The full variable domain, in which reference TRBV2 and TRBJ2-3 provide the parts outside the CDR3, is EPEVTQTPSHQVTQMGQEVILRCVPISNHLYFYWYRQILGQKVEFLVSFYNNEISEKSEIFDDQFSVERPDGSNFTLKIRSTKLEDSAMYFCASSVASGGGDTQYFGPGTRLTVL.

This chain connects TRBV9 to TRBJ2-3, with D unclear. The CDR3 consists of 15 residues. From germline, CDR1 is SGDLS and CDR2 YYNGEE. V lost 4 bases and J lost 2, with 14 bases in between. The CDR3 sequence: CASSFQPAYTDTQYF. CDR3 in DNA: TGTGCCAGCAGCTTCCAACCGGCGTACACAGATACGCAGTATTTT.

Many counts were recorded for this clonotype. This chain joins TRBV7-6 and TRBJ1-1; TRBD1 is a possible D gene (5 bases). V lost 0 bases and J 3 bases, leaving 14 bases between the germline ends. The germline V gene has CDR1 SGHVS and CDR2 FNYEAQ. The CDR3 covers 16 residues. The CDR3 coding sequence is TGTGCCAGCAGCTTAGCCCTGGGACCGTCGGACACTGAAGCTTTCTTT. It is translated as CASSLALGPSDTEAFF.

This clonotype occurred a few times. The genes are TRBV5-4 and TRBJ2-3; unclear D gene. There are 13 residues in the CDR3. Germline V gene sequence: CDR1 SGHNT, CDR2 YYREEE (reference sequence). Trimming took off 1 base at V and 0 bases at J, with 3 bases between the two ends. The CDR3 DNA is TGTGCCAGCAGCTTGATGAGCACAGATACGCAGTATTTT. Translating gives CASSLMSTDTQYF.

This clonotype was counted many times. CDR3 sequence reads: CASSQDRGPWTGHNSPLHF. The CDR3, as DNA: TGTGCCAGCAGCCAAGATAGGGGTCCCTGGACAGGGCATAATTCACCCCTCCACTTT. The chain carries TRBV4-2 and TRBJ1-6; TRBD1 matches 8 bases. In germline, CDR1 is LGHNA, CDR2 YNFKEQ. The CDR3 consists of 19 residues. V dropped 0 bases and J dropped 5; count of bases not matched to a gene: 12.

Points on this clonotype: A much larger clone differs from this one at a single base, so this may be a read error. The rearrangement links TRBV7-3 to TRBJ2-5, with TRBD2 identical over 8 bases. CDR3 length: 16 residues. Germline V gives CDR1 SGHTA, CDR2 FQGTGA. Germline trimming cut 4 bases from V and 8 bases from J; bases unmatched to any gene: 15. The CDR3 DNA reads as TGTGCCAGCAGCTCACTCCACCTTAGCGGGGTAGACACCCAGTACTTC. The encoded protein is CASSSLHLSGVDTQYF.

This clonotype was detected many times. The CDR3 DNA follows: TGTGCCAGCAGTACTCAGCCGCAGCCCCAGCATTTT. This translates into CASSTQPQPQHF. The chain carries TRBV28 and TRBJ1-5; D is ambiguous. The length of the CDR3 is 12 residues. Germline lookup yields CDR1 MDHEN and CDR2 SYDVKM. V lost 5 bases to trimming and J lost 7 bases, with 9 bases between them.

In its sample, this clonotype was seen many times. This chain joins TRBV11-2 and TRBJ2-1; 7 bases fit TRBD1. The CDR3 is 16 amino acids. Trimming cost V 6 bases and J 3 bases; bases outside gene matches: 11. Germline assignment: CDR1 SGHAT and CDR2 FQNNGV. The chain's CDR3 is CASRPTGTAVYNEQFF. In DNA, the CDR3 is TGTGCCAGCAGACCAACCGGGACAGCAGTCTACAATGAGCAGTTCTTC.

This clonotype was detected many times. The chain links TRBV19 to TRBJ1-2; D call uncertain. Germline CDR1 is LNHDA and CDR2 is SQIVND (reference sequence). CDR3 length equals 18 residues. Trimming stripped 3 bases from V and 10 bases from J, with 30 bases between. The CDR3 DNA sequence: TGTGCCAGTAGTATCAAGCTGGGAGGTTTAAGCAGGATGAGAGACTACACCTTC. Amino acids: CASSIKLGGLSRMRDYTF.

This clonotype was detected many times. J is TRBJ1-5 and V is TRBV30, with 8 bases lining up with TRBD1. The CDR3 covers 14 residues. CDR1 GTSNPN and CDR2 SVGIG come from the germline V gene (reference sequence). Trimming cost V 1 base and J 5 bases; bases outside gene matches: 4. Here the CDR3 reads CAWSDDRGDQPQHF. The CDR3 DNA sequence: TGTGCCTGGAGTGACGACAGGGGCGATCAGCCCCAGCATTTT. Filled out from reference TRBV30 and TRBJ1-5, the complete variable domain reads SQTIHQWPATLVQPVGSPLSLECTVEGTSNPNLYWYRQAAGRGLQLLFYSVGIGQISSEVPQNLSASRPQDRQFILSSKKLLLSDSGFYLCAWSDDRGDQPQHFGDGTRLSIL.

Many counts were recorded for this clonotype. The chain has TRBV20-1 and TRBJ2-7; TRBD2 matches 9 bases. Germline CDR1 and CDR2: DFQATT and SNEGSKA (reference sequence). This CDR3 has 15 residues. The J segment lost 4 bases and the V segment lost 0 bases, leaving 7 bases of the junction unmatched. CDR3 amino acids: CSAREPSSGTYEQYF. The CDR3, as DNA: TGCAGTGCTAGAGAACCCTCTAGCGGGACTTACGAGCAGTACTTC.

The gene calls are TRBV7-2 and TRBJ2-3, with D perhaps TRBD1 or TRBD2 (5 bases each). V lost 0 bases and J 4 bases, leaving 14 bases between the germline ends. The CDR3 spans 16 residues. Germline CDR1 and CDR2: SGHTA and FQGNSA. CDR3 protein: CASSLAWAGGADTQYF. The CDR3 DNA is TGTGCCAGCAGCTTAGCGTGGGCTGGGGGAGCAGATACGCAGTATTTT. The variable domain in full, completed from reference TRBV7-2 and TRBJ2-3, reads GAGVSQSPSNKVTEKGKDVELRCDPISGHTALYWYRQSLGQGLEFLIYFQGNSAPDKSGLPSDRFSAERTGGSVSTLTIQRTQQEDSAVYLCASSLAWAGGADTQYFGPGTRLTVL.

In its sample, this clonotype ranks as medium-sized. The chain employs TRBV5-1 and TRBJ2-7, with TRBD1 matching 8 bases. This CDR3 comprises 15 residues. Germline CDR1 is SGHRS and CDR2 is YFSETQ. V lost 0 bases to trimming and J lost 5 bases; unmatched junction nucleotides: 7. CDR3 sequence reads: CASSLEPGQVNEQYF. The CDR3 DNA reads TGCGCCAGCAGCTTGGAACCGGGACAGGTCAACGAGCAGTACTTC.

There are a few counts of this clonotype. The gene calls are TRBV3-1 and TRBJ2-5; 10 nucleotides line up with TRBD2. J was trimmed by 1 base and V by 7 bases; bases with no gene match: 9. CDR3 length: 16 residues. CDR1 LGHDT and CDR2 YNNKEL come from the germline V gene (reference sequence). DNA for the CDR3: TGTGCCAGCACCGGACTAGCGGAGACCTTCCAAGAGACCCAGTACTTC. Residues: CASTGLAETFQETQYF.

Ten or more counts support this clonotype. J is TRBJ2-5 and V is TRBV7-9, with D hard to call. Germline assignment: CDR1 SEHNR and CDR2 FQNEAQ (reference sequence). The germline V and J ends were trimmed by 1 base and 0 bases, with 6 bases remaining between them. The CDR3 covers 14 residues. CDR3 in DNA: TGTGCCAGCAGCTTAGGAGAGTACCAAGAGACCCAGTACTTC. Protein product: CASSLGEYQETQYF.

The chain combines TRBV5-1 with TRBJ1-6; no definite D call. The CDR3 totals 14 residues. Germline assignment: CDR1 SGHRS and CDR2 YFSETQ. The V end was cut by 0 bases, the J end by 14 bases, with 15 bases between. The CDR3 bases are TGCGCCAGCAGCTTGGCGGCAGGAGCTCCATCCCTCCACTTT. Its translation is CASSLAAGAPSLHF. Based on the CDR3 plus reference TRBV5-1 and TRBJ1-6, the full variable domain is KAGVTQTPRYLIKTRGQQVTLSCSPISGHRSVSWYQQTPGQGLQFLFEYFSETQRNKGNFPGRFSGRQFSNSRSEMNVSTLELGDSALYLCASSLAAGAPSLHFGNGTRLTVT.

The table lists this clonotype with many counts. The chain has TRBV15 and TRBJ1-5; 10 nucleotides align to TRBD1. V was clipped by 1 base and J by 6 bases; unmatched bases: 6. The CDR3 totals 16 residues. From germline, CDR1 is LNHNV and CDR2 YYDKDF (reference sequence). CDR3 amino acids: CATSRVSGTGAQPQHF. The CDR3 nucleotides read TGTGCCACCAGCAGAGTATCTGGGACAGGGGCTCAGCCCCAGCATTTT.

This clonotype has at least ten counts. One junction end disagrees with the germline gene, perhaps due to a read error. CDR3 nucleotide sequence: TGTGCTAGCAGCTCGGACTCCCCCGGGGAGCTGTTTTTT. It translates to CASSSDSPGELFF. The chain recombines TRBV7-7 with TRBJ2-2; D perhaps matches TRBD2 (5 bases). The CDR3 length is 13 residues. Germline V CDR1 and CDR2: SSHAT, FNYEAQ (reference sequence).

This clonotype has a count of ten or more. V and J are TRBV12-3 or TRBV12-4 and TRBJ2-6; D not resolved. The CDR3 runs 14 residues. Trimming left V 3 bases short and J 1 base short, with 4 bases between. CDR3 nucleotide sequence: TGTGCCAGCAGTTTCCGTTCTGGGGCCAACGTCCTGACTTTC. It translates to CASSFRSGANVLTF.

This clonotype showed up many times. CDR3 sequence: CASSSGDRGVYNEQFF. CDR3 DNA sequence: TGTGCCAGCAGCTCCGGGGACAGGGGGGTTTACAATGAGCAGTTCTTC. The chain recombines TRBV7-2 with TRBJ2-1, with 11 bases fitting TRBD1. Germline loops: CDR1 SGHTA, CDR2 FQGNSA. The CDR3 covers 16 residues. V lost 4 bases to trimming and J lost 4 bases; unmatched junction nucleotides: 6.

The table lists this clonotype with a few counts. The J gene is TRBJ2-3, the V gene TRBV5-1; 8 bases map to TRBD2. The CDR3 has 16 residues. V shed 3 bases, J shed 0 bases, and the junction held 6 bases outside the gene matches. The germline V gene has CDR1 SGHRS and CDR2 YFSETQ. CDR3 protein: CASSSLAEPSTDTQYF. Here the CDR3 DNA reads TGCGCCAGCAGCTCACTAGCGGAGCCAAGCACAGATACGCAGTATTTT.

The gene calls are TRBV29-1 and TRBJ2-1, with a tentative D call TRBD2 (5 bases). Germline V gives CDR1 SQVTM, CDR2 ANQGSEA. V was pared by 8 bases and J by 8 bases, with 16 bases between. The CDR3 is made up of 12 amino acids. The CDR3 loop is CSSGGAQDEQFF. For the CDR3, the DNA is TGCAGCTCCGGAGGTGCCCAAGATGAGCAGTTCTTC.